Included here is one T cell receptor (beta chain) sequence, with context. This specimen comes from a study of T cell repertoires in cytomegalovirus infection. Study background: Public TCR beta signature analysis indicated the presence of both CMV infection and matching HLA type.

TCRdb used MiXCR to reprocess the reads, holding one entry per CDR3 protein. This sample has about 250,000 distinct CDR3 sequences; around an eighth occur once, and the top ten carry 1.6%. The specimen was PBMCs. This receptor was obtained from a human donor in good health (CMV status not recorded). Some clones in this sample may be carry-over from other donors' samples.

The CDR3 region is CATYRGHEQYF. DNA for the CDR3: TGTGCCACTTACAGGGGACACGAGCAGTACTTC. The chain combines TRBV28 with TRBJ2-7, with 7 bases identical to TRBD1. CDR3 size: 11 residues. V was pared by 10 bases and J by 5 bases, with 5 bases of the junction left unmatched. Germline V gene sequence: CDR1 MDHEN, CDR2 SYDVKM.